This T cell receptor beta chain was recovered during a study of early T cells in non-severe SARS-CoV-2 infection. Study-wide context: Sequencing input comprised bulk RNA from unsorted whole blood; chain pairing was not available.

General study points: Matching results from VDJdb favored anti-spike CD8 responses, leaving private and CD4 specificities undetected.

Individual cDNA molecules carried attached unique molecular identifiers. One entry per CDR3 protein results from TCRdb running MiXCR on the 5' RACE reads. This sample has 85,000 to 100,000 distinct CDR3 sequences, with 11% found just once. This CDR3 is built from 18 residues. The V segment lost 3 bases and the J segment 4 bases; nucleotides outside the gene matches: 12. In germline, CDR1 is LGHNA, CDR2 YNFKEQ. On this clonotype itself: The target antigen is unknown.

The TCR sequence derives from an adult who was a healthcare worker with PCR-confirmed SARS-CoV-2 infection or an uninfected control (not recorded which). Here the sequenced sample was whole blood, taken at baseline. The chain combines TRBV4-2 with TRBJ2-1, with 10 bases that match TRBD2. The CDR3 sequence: CASSHSSSGSRPYNEQFF. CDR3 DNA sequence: TGTGCCAGCAGCCATAGTTCTAGCGGGAGTCGGCCTTACAATGAGCAGTTCTTC.